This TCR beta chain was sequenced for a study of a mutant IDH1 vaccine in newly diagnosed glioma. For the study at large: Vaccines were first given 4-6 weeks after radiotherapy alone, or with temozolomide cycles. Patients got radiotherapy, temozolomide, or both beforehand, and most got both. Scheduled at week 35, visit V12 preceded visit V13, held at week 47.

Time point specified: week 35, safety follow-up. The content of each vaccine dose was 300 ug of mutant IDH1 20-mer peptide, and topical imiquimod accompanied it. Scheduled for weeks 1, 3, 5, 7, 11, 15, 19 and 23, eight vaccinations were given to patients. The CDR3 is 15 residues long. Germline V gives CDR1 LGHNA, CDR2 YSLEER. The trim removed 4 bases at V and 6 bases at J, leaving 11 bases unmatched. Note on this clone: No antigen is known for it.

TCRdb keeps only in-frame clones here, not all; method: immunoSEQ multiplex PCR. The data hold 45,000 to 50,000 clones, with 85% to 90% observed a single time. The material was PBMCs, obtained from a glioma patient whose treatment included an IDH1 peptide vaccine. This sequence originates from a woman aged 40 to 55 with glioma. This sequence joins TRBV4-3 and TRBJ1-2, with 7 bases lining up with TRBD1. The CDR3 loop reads CASSPRQGRFHGYTF. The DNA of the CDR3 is TGCGCCAGCAGCCCCCGACAGGGTAGATTCCATGGCTACACCTTC.